Below, 8 T cell receptor beta chains from the same sample are listed, as sequenced in a study of T cell repertoires in cytomegalovirus infection. TCRdb called the reads again in MiXCR, with one record for every CDR3 protein. This table holds 95,000 to 150,000 distinct CDR3 sequences, around 32% found once. The antigens of these receptors remain unknown. The sample here was CD8+ T cells from cultured PBMCs, taken from culture after CMV antigen stimulation. Every receptor here comes from a human donor in good health (CMV status not recorded). Some clones in this sample may be carry-over from other donors' samples.

This clonotype was seen a few times. This rearrangement joins TRBV20-1 to TRBJ2-3, with D possibly being TRBD2 (5 bases). Germline V gene lookup returns CDR1 DFQATT and CDR2 SNEGSKA (reference sequence). V lost 6 bases, J lost 0 bases, and 22 bases lay in between. This CDR3 comprises 17 residues. The DNA of the CDR3 is TGCAGTGCCCCGGTGGGTACGGGGTGGTCTAGCACAGATACGCAGTATTTT. Encoded protein: CSAPVGTGWSSTDTQYF.

This clonotype came up a few times. The chain combines TRBV27 with TRBJ2-7; 8 bases map to TRBD2. J lost 4 bases, V lost 5 bases, and 10 bases had no gene match. The CDR3 runs 15 residues. CDR1 MNHEY and CDR2 SMNVEV come from the germline V gene (reference sequence). The CDR3, as DNA: TGTGCCAGCAGTATAGGAGCGGGGGAGACTTACGAGCAGTACTTC. Protein: CASSIGAGETYEQYF.

The CDR3 DNA is TGTGCTAGTGGTTTGGACGCGTCTAACTATGGCTACACCTTC. The encoded protein is CASGLDASNYGYTF. The chain combines TRBV12-5 with TRBJ1-2; D gene unclear. This CDR3 has 14 residues. Germline V lookup: CDR1 LGHNT, CDR2 FRNRAP. V was pared by 1 base and J by 0 bases, with 6 bases between.

The chain uses TRBV6-1 and TRBJ1-6; D remains unclear. Germline assignment: CDR1 MNHNS and CDR2 SASEGT. The V and J ends lost 2 bases and 5 bases respectively, with 7 bases between them. This CDR3 contains 14 residues. Here the CDR3 reads CASSEMSDNSPLHF. DNA of the CDR3: TGTGCCAGCAGTGAAATGTCAGATAATTCACCCCTCCACTTT.

This chain links TRBV2 with TRBJ1-1; no reliable D call. The ends were cut back, 7 bases at V and 3 bases at J, with 9 bases in the middle. The length of the CDR3 is 12 residues. From germline, CDR1 is SNHLY and CDR2 FYNNEI. CDR3 amino acids: CASNLIDTEAFF. CDR3 nucleotides: TGTGCCAGCAATCTGATAGACACTGAAGCTTTCTTT.

The chain employs TRBV2 and TRBJ2-5; no firm D call. Germline CDR1 is SNHLY and CDR2 is FYNNEI. The CDR3 sequence is 15 residues long. V lost 6 bases, J lost 3 bases, and 17 bases lay in between. CDR3 bases: TGTGCCAGCAGGGAGTGGTTCACAGCGAAAGAGACCCAGTACTTC. Its translation is CASREWFTAKETQYF.

The gene calls are TRBV7-8 and TRBJ1-1; TRBD1 might be the D (5 bases). Germline V CDR1 and CDR2: SGHVS, FQNEAQ. The CDR3 length is 15 residues. V gave up 4 bases and J gave up 1 base, with 13 bases separating them. As DNA, the CDR3 is TGTGCCAGCAGCTCCATGACAGAAACGAACACTGAAGCTTTCTTT. Its protein product is CASSSMTETNTEAFF.

The table lists this clonotype with many counts. The rearrangement joins TRBV7-9 to TRBJ2-5; D remains unclear. Germline V gene sequence: CDR1 SEHNR, CDR2 FQNEAQ (reference sequence). This CDR3 contains 16 residues. V was trimmed by 2 bases and J by 7 bases, leaving 20 bases between them. CDR3 bases: TGTGCCAGCAGCTTATCGTTATGGACGGCCGCCGGGACCCAGTACTTC. Its protein is CASSLSLWTAAGTQYF.